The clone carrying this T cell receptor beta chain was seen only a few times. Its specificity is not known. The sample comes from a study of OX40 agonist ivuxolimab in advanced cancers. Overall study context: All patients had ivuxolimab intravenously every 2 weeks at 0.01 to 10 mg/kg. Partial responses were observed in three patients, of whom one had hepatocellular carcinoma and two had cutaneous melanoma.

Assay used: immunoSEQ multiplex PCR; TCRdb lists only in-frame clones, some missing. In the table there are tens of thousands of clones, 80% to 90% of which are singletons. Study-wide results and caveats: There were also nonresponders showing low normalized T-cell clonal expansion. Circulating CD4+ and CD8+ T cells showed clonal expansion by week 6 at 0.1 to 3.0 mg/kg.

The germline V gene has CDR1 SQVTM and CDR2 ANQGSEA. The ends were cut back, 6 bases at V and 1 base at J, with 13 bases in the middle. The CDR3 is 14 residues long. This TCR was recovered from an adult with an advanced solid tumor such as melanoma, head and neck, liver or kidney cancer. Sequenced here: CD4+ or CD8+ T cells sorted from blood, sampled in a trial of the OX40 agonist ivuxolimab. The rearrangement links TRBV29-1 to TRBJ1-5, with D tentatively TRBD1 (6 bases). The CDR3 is CSVFTQGSNQPQHF. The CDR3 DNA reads TGCAGCGTCTTTACTCAGGGGAGCAATCAGCCCCAGCATTTT.